These T cell receptor beta chains were read from a single sample in a study of blood T cell repertoires in COVID-19. Libraries were prepared by immunoSEQ multiplex PCR; TCRdb keeps only in-frame clonotypes and omits some of them. The sample contains roughly 280,000 clones, around nine tenths of which appear only once. Sequences were obtained from peripheral blood. These TCRs come from a man aged 35 to 55 with active or convalescent COVID-19. The conserved cysteine and the conserved F or W are not part of the CDR3 here.

CDR3 length,J gene,V gene,CDR3 protein
11,TRBJ2-5,TRBV5-1,ASSVTGPETQY
10,TRBJ2-7,TRBV6-6,ASSYREHEQY
10,TRBJ2-2,TRBV6-1,ASSAGSGELF
15,TRBJ2-3,TRBV7-3,ASSLHPGQGGTDTQY
18,TRBJ1-5,TRBV19,ASSIQSGGQGPYSNQPQH
11,TRBJ1-1,TRBV30,AGDRGFGTEAF
11,TRBJ2-5,TRBV21-1,ASSRQYQETQY
9,TRBJ2-5,TRBV2,ASTGEETQY
17,TRBJ1-1,TRBV11-3,ASSLDFPRSPGDPTEAF
12,TRBJ1-4,TRBV19,ASDSGGTNEKLF
13,TRBJ1-2,TRBV6-6,ASSFRQGGNYGYT
13,TRBJ1-6,TRBV2,ASSDQGAYNSPLH
11,TRBJ1-1,TRBV10-1,ASSQGLNTEAF
11,TRBJ1-1,TRBV27,ASSFSRNTEAF
13,TRBJ2-7,TRBV7-9,ASSSPGQGRYEQY
14,TRBJ1-3,TRBV5-5,ASSSPGGHAGNTIY
14,TRBJ1-2,TRBV6-5,ASSYSWTGDGYGYT
12,TRBJ2-7,TRBV7-3,ASSLAGGQYEQY
14,TRBJ2-1,TRBV14,ASSLPGQGVYNEQF
10,TRBJ1-2,TRBV24-1,ATSDPERGYT
10,TRBJ1-2,TRBV18,ASSPDREGYT
10,TRBJ1-1,TRBV10-3,ATMERNTEAF
12,TRBJ1-1,TRBV2,ASSPGAMNTEAF
12,TRBJ2-4,TRBV19,ASRPGGGQNIQY
10,TRBJ1-1,TRBV7-9,ASSAPGQEAF
11,TRBJ2-1,TRBV7-3,ASSLTSTSVQF
10,TRBJ2-5,TRBV7-8,ASRGASETQY
12,TRBJ2-5,TRBV7-2,ASSPPTSGETQY
11,TRBJ2-3,TRBV24-1,ATSDIGGDTQY